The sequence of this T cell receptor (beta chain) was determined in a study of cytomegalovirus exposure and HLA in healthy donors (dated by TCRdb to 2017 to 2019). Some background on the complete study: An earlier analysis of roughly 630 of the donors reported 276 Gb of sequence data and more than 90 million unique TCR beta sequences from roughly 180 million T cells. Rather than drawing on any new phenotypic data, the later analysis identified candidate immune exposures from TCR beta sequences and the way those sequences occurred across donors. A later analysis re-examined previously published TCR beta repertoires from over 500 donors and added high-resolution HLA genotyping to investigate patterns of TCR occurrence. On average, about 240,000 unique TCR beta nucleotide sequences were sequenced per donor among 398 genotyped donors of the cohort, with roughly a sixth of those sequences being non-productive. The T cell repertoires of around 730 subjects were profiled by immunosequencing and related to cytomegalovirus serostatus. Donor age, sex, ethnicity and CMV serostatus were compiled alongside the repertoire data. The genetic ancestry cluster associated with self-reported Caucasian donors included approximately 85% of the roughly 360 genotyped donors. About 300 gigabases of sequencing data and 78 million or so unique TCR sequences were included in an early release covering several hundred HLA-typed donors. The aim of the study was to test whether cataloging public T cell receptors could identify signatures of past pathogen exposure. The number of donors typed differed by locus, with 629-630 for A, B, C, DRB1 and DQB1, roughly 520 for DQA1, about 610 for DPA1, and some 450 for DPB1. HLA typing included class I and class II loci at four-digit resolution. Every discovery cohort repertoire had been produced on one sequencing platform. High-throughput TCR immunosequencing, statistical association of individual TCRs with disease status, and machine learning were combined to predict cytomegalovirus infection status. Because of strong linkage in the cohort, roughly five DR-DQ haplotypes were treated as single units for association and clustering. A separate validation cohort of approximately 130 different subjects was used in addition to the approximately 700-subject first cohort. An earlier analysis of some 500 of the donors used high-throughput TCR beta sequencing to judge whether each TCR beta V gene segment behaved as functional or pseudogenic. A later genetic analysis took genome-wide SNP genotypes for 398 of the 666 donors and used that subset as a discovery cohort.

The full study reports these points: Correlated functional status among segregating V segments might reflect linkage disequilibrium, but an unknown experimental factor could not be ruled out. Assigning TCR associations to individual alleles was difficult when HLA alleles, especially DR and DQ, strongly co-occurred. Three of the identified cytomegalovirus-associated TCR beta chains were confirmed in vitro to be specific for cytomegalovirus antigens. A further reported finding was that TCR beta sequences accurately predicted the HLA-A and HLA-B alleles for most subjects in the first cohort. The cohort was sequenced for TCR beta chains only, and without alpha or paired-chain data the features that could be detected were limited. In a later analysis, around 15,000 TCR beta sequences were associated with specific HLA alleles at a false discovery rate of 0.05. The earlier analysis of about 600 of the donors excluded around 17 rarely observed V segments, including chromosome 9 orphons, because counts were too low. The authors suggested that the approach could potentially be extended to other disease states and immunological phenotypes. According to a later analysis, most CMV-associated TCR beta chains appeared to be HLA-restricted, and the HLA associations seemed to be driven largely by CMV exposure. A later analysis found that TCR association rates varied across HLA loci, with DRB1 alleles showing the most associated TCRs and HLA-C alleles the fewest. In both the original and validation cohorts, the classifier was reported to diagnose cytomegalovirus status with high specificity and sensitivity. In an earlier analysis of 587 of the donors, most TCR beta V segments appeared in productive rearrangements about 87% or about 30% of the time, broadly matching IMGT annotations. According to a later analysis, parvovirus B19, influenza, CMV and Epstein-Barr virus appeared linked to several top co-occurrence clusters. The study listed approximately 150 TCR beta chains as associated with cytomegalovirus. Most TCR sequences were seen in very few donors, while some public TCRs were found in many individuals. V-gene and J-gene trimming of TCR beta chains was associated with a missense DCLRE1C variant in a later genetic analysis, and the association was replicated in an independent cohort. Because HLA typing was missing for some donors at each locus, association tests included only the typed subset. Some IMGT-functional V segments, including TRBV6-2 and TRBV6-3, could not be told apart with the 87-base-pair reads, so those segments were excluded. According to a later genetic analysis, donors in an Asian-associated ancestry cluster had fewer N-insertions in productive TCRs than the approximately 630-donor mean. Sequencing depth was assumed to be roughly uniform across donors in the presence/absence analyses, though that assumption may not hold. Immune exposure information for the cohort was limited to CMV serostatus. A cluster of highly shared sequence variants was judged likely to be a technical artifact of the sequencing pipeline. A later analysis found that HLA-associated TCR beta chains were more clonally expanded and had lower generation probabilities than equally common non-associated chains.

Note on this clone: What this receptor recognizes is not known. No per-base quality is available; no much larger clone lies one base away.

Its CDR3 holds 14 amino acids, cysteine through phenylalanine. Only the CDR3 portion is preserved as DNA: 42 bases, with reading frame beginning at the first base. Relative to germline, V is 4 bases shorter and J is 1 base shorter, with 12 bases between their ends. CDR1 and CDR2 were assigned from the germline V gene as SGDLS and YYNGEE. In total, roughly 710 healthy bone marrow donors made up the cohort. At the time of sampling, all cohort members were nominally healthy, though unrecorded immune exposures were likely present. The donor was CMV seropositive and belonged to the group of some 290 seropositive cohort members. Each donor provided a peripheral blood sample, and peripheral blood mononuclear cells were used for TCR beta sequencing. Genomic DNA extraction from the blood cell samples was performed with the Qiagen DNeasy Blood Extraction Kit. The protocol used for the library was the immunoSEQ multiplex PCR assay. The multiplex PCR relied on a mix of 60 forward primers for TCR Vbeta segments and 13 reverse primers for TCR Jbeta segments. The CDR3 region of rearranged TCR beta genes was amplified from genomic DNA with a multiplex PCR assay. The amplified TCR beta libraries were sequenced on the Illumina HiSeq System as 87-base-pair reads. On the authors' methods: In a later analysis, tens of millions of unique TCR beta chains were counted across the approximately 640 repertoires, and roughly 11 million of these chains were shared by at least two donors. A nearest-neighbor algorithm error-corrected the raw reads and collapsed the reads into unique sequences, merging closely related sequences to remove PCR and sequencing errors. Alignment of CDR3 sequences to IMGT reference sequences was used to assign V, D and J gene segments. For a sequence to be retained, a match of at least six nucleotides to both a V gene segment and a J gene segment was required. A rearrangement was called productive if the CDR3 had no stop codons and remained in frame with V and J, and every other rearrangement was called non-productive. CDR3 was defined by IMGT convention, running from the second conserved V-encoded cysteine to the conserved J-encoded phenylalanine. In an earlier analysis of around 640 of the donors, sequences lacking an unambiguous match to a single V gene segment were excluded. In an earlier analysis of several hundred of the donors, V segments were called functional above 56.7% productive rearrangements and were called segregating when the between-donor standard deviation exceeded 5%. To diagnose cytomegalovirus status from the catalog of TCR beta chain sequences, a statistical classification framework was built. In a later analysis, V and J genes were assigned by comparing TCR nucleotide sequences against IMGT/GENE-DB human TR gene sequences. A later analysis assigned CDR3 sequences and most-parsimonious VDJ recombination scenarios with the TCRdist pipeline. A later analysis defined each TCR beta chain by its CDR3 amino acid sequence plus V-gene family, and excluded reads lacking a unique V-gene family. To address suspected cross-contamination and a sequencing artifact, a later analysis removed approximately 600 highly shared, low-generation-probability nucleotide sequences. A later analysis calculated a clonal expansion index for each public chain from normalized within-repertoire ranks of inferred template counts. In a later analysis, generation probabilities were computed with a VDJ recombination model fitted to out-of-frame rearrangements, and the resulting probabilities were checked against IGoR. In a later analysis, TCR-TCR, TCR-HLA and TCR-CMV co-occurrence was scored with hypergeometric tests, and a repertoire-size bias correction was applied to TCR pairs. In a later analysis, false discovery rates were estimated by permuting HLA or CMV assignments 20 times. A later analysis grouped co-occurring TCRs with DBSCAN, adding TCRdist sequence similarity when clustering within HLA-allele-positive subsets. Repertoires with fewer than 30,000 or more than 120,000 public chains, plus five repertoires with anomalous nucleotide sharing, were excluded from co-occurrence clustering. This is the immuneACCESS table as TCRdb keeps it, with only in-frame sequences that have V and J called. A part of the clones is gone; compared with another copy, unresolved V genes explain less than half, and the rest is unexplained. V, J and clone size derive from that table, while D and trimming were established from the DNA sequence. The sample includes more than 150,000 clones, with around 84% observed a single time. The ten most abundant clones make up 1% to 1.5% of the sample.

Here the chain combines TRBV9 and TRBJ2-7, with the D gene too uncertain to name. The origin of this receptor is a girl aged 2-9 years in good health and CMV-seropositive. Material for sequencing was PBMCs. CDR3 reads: CASSLTSSSYEQYF. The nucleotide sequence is TGTGCCAGCAGCTTGACATCATCTTCCTACGAGCAGTACTTC.